This T cell receptor (beta chain) is drawn from a study of blood T cell repertoires in COVID-19. Looking at the study overall: Sample material is recorded as cDNA or gDNA derived from T cells, B-cell-depleted T cells, or PBMCs.

TCRdb's copy holds only in-frame clones and misses some; the assay was immunoSEQ multiplex PCR. This table has some 180,000 clones, more than 75% appearing once. V trimming: 5 bases; J trimming: 6 bases; junction bases outside the gene matches: 11. The CDR3 extends over 15 amino acids. CDR1 MNHEY and CDR2 SVGAGI come from the germline V gene. The chain uses TRBV6-5 and TRBJ2-7; TRBD1 agrees at 9 bases. The origin of this receptor is a man in his forties with active or convalescent COVID-19. The sequenced material came from peripheral blood. CDR3 nucleotides: TGTGCCAGCAGTACGCCGACAGGGGGTAGGTCCGAGCAGTACTTC. It specifies CASSTPTGGRSEQYF.